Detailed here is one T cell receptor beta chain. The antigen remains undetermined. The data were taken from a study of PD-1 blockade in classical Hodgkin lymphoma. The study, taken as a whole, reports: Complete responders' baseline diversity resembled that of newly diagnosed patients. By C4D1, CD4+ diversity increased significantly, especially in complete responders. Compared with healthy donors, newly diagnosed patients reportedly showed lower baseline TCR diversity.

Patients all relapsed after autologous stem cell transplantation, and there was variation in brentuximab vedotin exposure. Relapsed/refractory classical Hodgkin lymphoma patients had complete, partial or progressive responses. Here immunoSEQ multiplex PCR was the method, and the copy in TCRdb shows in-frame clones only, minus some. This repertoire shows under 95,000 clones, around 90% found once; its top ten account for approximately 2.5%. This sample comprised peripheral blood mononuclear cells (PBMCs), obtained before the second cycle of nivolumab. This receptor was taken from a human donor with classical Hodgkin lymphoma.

The CDR3 bases are TGTGCCAGCAGTTTTTTGGCTGAAGCTTTCTTT. It specifies CASSFLAEAFF. This sequence joins TRBV28 and TRBJ1-1; D unclear. V lost 3 bases to trimming and J lost 6 bases, with 5 bases between them. Germline CDR1 is MDHEN and CDR2 is SYDVKM. The CDR3 contains 11 residues.